What follows describes a single TCR beta chain. Antigen: not known. Profiling relied on immunoSEQ multiplex PCR, and the TCRdb table lists in-frame clones only, not all of them. Of under 11,000 clones listed, roughly 86% are singletons. This specimen belongs to a study of stem cell transplantation in POMP-related autoinflammatory disease. Findings and limits, study-wide: Across all analyzed T-cell subsets, patients with PRAID tended toward reduced diversity and increased clonality. Patients with PRAID showed a restricted number of unique TRB V-J gene pairings.

The sequencing used CD8+ T cells from PBMCs, collected before stem cell transplantation. This clonotype was obtained from a human donor with POMP-related autoinflammation and immune dysregulation (PRAID).

In DNA, the CDR3 is TGTGCCTGGAGTTTAGGGACTGAAGCTTTCTTT. It yields the protein CAWSLGTEAFF. The rearrangement joins TRBV30 to TRBJ1-1; D is ambiguous. V was trimmed by 2 bases and J by 5 bases, leaving 6 bases between them. The CDR3 runs to 11 residues. Germline V CDR1 and CDR2: GTSNPN, SVGIG (reference sequence).